Shown below are 10 T cell receptor beta chains from a single sample sequenced in a study of OX40 agonist ivuxolimab in advanced cancers. The library relied on the immunoSEQ multiplex PCR assay. TCRdb retrieved this table from immuneACCESS and kept in-frame rearrangements only. Not all clones are present; in checked studies, unresolved V genes account for under half, and no reason is known for the remainder. This sample has 17,000 or so clones in its table, and 70% to 90% of those were observed once. The ten largest clones capture 25% to 35% of the sample. The sequencing used CD4+ or CD8+ T cells sorted from blood, collected in a trial of the OX40 agonist ivuxolimab. These receptors originate from an adult with an advanced solid tumor such as melanoma, head and neck, liver or kidney cancer.

The chain combines TRBV5-6 with TRBJ1-5; no reliable D call. CDR3 size: 14 residues. V lost 0 bases and J 3 bases, leaving 7 bases between the germline ends. Germline lookup yields CDR1 SGHDT and CDR2 YYEEEE. The CDR3 DNA follows: TGTGCCAGCAGCTTGGGGGGAAACAATCAGCCCCAGCATTTT. It translates to CASSLGGNNQPQHF.

The rearrangement uses TRBV28 and TRBJ2-7, with D possibly matching TRBD1 (6 bases). The ends were cut back, 2 bases at V and 2 bases at J, with 10 bases in the middle. Germline V gene data show CDR1 as MDHEN and CDR2 as SYDVKM. This CDR3 has 14 amino acids. CDR3 amino acids: CASSLEGHPYEQYF. The CDR3 DNA sequence: TGTGCCAGCAGTTTAGAGGGACATCCCTACGAGCAGTACTTC.

V usage is TRBV2 and J usage is TRBJ1-3; TRBD1 is a possible D gene (5 bases). The CDR3 spans 14 residues. Germline V gives CDR1 SNHLY, CDR2 FYNNEI. The V and J ends lost 7 bases and 1 base respectively, with 11 bases between them. The CDR3 DNA follows: TGTGCCAGCATCCTACGGGGGTCTGGAAACACCATATATTTT. Its translation: CASILRGSGNTIYF.

The chain employs TRBV9 and TRBJ2-3; unclear D gene. Deletions cut 4 bases from V and 1 base from J, with 19 bases between. In germline, CDR1 is SGDLS, CDR2 YYNGEE. This CDR3 has 17 residues. CDR3 protein: CASSSSVKNGGTDTQYF. In nucleotides, the CDR3 is TGTGCCAGCAGCAGTTCCGTGAAAAACGGAGGCACAGATACGCAGTATTTT.

This clone was observed a few times. The rearrangement uses TRBV27 and TRBJ2-7, with D possibly TRBD2 on 6 matching bases. With 5 bases removed from V and 2 bases from J, the gap between germline ends came to 16 bases. Germline CDR1 and CDR2: MNHEY and SMNVEV (reference sequence). The CDR3 loop spans 15 amino acids. CDR3 DNA: TGTGCCAGCAGTCCCAGGGCGGGGAGTCCCTACGAGCAGTACTTC. Translating it yields CASSPRAGSPYEQYF.

Concerning this clone: The junction differs from germline at one of its ends, possibly a read error. The CDR3 nucleotides read TGTGCCAGCCGCTTGGAGATGAGAGGAGGCTACACCTTC. It codes for CASRLEMRGGYTF. This chain connects TRBV5-4 to TRBJ1-2; D not certain. The germline gives CDR1 SGHNT, CDR2 YYREEE (reference sequence). The CDR3 spans 13 residues.

V and J are TRBV14 and TRBJ2-5, with D tentatively TRBD2 (5 bases). Trimming shortened V by 8 bases and J by 4 bases, and 5 bases separated the two germline ends. Looked up from germline, CDR1 is SGHDN and CDR2 is FVKESK. This CDR3 has 10 amino acids. The CDR3 DNA follows: TGTGCCAGCGGAGGAGAGACCCAGTACTTC. Protein sequence: CASGGETQYF.

The chain combines TRBV29-1 with TRBJ1-1; D is unresolved. Germline assignment: CDR1 SQVTM and CDR2 ANQGSEA. V lost 2 bases and J 2 bases, leaving 9 bases between the germline ends. This CDR3 spans 13 amino acids. The CDR3 bases are TGCAGCGTTGAACAAAGGGTTAACACTGAAGCTTTCTTT. Translated: CSVEQRVNTEAFF.

This chain connects TRBV5-8 to TRBJ1-2; perhaps TRBD1 as D (5 bases). This CDR3 is 15 amino acids long. V lost 4 bases and J 3 bases, leaving 16 bases between the germline ends. Per the germline V gene, CDR1 is SGHTS and CDR2 is YDEGEE. The CDR3 DNA sequence: TGTGCCAGCAGCGTCCCGGGACGGATAGACTATGGCTACACCTTC. It is translated as CASSVPGRIDYGYTF.

The rearrangement joins TRBV5-4 to TRBJ1-1; D remains unclear. V was shortened by 0 bases and J by 7 bases, with 16 bases between the two germline ends. Germline CDR1 is SGHNT and CDR2 is YYREEE (reference sequence). This CDR3 region has 15 residues. CDR3 amino acids: CASSLGEPGVGEAFF. CDR3 DNA sequence: TGTGCCAGCAGCTTGGGGGAGCCCGGTGTAGGTGAAGCTTTCTTT. Variable domain in full (rest from reference TRBV5-4 and TRBJ1-1): ETGVTQSPTHLIKTRGQQVTLRCSSQSGHNTVSWYQQALGQGPQFIFQYYREEENGRGNFPPRFSGLQFPNYSSELNVNALELDDSALYLCASSLGEPGVGEAFFGQGTRLTVV.